This T cell receptor (beta chain) was documented in a study of T cell repertoires in cytomegalovirus infection. Across the whole study: Public TCR beta signatures were indicative of both CMV infection and a matching HLA type.

TCRdb fed the reads into MiXCR, producing one record per CDR3 protein. Of approximately 200,000 distinct CDR3 sequences in the sample, roughly 27% were seen once. Germline V lookup: CDR1 SGHDN, CDR2 FVKESK. The V end was cut by 2 bases, the J end by 4 bases, with 9 bases between. CDR3 size: 15 residues. Many counts were recorded for this clonotype. Its matching antigen is unknown. Study-wide findings and caveats: Adding up the frequency of public TCR beta families identified people who carried CMV plus the relevant HLA.

The TCR comes from a human donor in good health (CMV status not recorded). Some clones in this sample may be carry-over from other donors' samples. The J gene is TRBJ2-6, the V gene TRBV14; D may be TRBD1 (6 bases). The sample taken for sequencing was PBMCs. CDR3 loop: CASSQRGTGANVLTF. The CDR3 bases are TGTGCCAGCAGCCAAAGGGGGACCGGGGCCAACGTCCTGACTTTC.